This TCR beta chain was found in a study of read filtering for tumor transcriptome and immune sequencing. Study summary: Among patients, 17 to 20 were male and approximately 15 female, aged roughly 45 to 85 (mean about 69). TCR-mapped reads were about 3.5 to 10.27 million with IR-seq versus roughly 75 to 1,300 with RNA-seq.

General observations from the study: The sorted CD138-negative fraction was a mixed bone marrow immune population, not purified T cells.

Trimming took 6 bases from V and 6 from J, leaving 15 bases between them. CDR3 length: 14 amino acids. Per the germline V gene, CDR1 is MNHEY and CDR2 is SVGEGT. This clonotype was counted at least ten times. The antigen is unknown. Molecular barcoded adaptors covering alpha/delta and beta/gamma chains were used on 400 ng RNA. Each CDR3 protein is one row after TCRdb ran MiXCR on the reads. The sample gives about 130,000 distinct CDR3 sequences, 10% to 15% of which show up once; approximately 11% is in the top ten. This TCR derives from a donor at least 40 years old with multiple myeloma. The sample taken for sequencing was a population of CD138-negative cells sorted from bone marrow. The chain combines TRBV6-2 or TRBV6-3 with TRBJ1-5; D perhaps matches TRBD1 (6 bases). CDR3 amino acids: CASSTNDRRQPQHF. CDR3 nucleotide sequence: TGTGCCAGCAGCACCAACGACAGGCGTCAGCCCCAGCATTTT.